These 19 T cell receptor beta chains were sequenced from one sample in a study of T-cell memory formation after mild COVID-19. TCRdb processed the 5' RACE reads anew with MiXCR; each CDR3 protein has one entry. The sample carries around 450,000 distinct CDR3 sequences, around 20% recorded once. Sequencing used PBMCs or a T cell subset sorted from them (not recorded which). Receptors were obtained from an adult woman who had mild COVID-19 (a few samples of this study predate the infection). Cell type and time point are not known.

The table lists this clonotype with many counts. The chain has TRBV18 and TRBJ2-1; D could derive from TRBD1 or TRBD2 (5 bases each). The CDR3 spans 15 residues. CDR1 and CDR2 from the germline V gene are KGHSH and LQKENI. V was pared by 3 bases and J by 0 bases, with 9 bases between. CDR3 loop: CASSPGESSYNEQFF. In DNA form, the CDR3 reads TGTGCCAGCTCACCGGGGGAGAGCTCCTACAATGAGCAGTTCTTC.

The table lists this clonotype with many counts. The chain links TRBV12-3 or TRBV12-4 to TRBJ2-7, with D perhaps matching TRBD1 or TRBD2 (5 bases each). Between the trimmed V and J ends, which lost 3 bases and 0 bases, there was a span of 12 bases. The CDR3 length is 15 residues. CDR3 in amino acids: CASSFKGRNSYEQYF. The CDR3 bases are TGTGCCAGCAGTTTTAAGGGACGGAACTCCTACGAGCAGTACTTC.

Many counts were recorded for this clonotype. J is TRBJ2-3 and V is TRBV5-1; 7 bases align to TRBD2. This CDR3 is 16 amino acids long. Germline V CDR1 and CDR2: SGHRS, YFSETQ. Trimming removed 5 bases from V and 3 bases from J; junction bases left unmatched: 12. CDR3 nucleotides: TGCGCCAGCAGGAGAGAGGAGGGAGGGATTACAGATACGCAGTATTTT. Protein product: CASRREEGGITDTQYF.

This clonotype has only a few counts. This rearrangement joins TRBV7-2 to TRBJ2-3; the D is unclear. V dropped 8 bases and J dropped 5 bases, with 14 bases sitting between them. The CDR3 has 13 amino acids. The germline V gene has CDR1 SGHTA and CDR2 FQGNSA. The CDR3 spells CASRRHAEDTQYF. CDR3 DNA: TGTGCCAGCCGCCGGCACGCGGAAGATACGCAGTATTTT.

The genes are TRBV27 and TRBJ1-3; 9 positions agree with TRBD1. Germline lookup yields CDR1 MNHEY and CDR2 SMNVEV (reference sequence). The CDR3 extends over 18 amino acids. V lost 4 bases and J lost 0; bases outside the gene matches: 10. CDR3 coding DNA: TGTGCCAGCAGTTCCCTAGGACAGGGGCTTTCCTCTGGAAACACCATATATTTT. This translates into CASSSLGQGLSSGNTIYF.

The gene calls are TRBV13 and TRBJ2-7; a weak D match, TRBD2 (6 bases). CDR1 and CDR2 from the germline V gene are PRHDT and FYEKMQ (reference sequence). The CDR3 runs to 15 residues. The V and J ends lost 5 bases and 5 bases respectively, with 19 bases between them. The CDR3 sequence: CASSLMGGVGHEQYF. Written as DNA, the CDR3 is TGTGCCAGCAGCCTCATGGGCGGGGTAGGCCACGAGCAGTACTTC.

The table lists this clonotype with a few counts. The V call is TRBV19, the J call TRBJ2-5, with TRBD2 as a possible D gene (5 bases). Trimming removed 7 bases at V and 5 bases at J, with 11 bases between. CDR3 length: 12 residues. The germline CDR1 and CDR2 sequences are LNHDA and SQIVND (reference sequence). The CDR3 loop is CASTSEAETQYF. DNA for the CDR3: TGTGCCAGTACCTCGGAGGCGGAGACCCAGTACTTC.

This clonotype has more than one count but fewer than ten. This CDR3 reads CSARDLGGYEQFF. In nucleotides, the CDR3 is TGCAGTGCTAGAGATTTAGGTGGCTATGAGCAGTTCTTC. This rearrangement joins TRBV20-1 to TRBJ2-1; D is ambiguous. This CDR3 is 13 amino acids long. CDR1 is DFQATT, CDR2 SNEGSKA, per germline (reference sequence). Trimming cost V 0 bases and J 8 bases, with 11 bases left between them.

The CDR3 sequence is CASSLDRDGTQYF. CDR3 bases: TGTGCCAGCAGCCTCGACAGGGATGGTACGCAGTATTTT. The V and J genes are TRBV14 and TRBJ2-3; 7 bases fit TRBD1. This CDR3 comprises 13 residues. V lost 4 bases to trimming and J lost 8 bases; unmatched junction nucleotides: 6. Germline CDR1 and CDR2: SGHDN and FVKESK.

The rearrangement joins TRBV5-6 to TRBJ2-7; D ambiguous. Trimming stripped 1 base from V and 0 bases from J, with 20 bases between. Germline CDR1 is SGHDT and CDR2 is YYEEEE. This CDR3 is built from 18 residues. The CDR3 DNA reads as TGTGCCAGCAGCTTGACCGTCATACGACCCAGCAGCTCCTACGAGCAGTACTTC. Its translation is CASSLTVIRPSSSYEQYF.

The CDR3 coding sequence is TGCAGCGTTGAAAAGGGGACTAAGCAGTACTTC. This gives the protein CSVEKGTKQYF. V usage is TRBV29-1 and J usage is TRBJ2-7, with 7 bases fitting TRBD2. V shed 2 bases, J shed 8 bases, and the junction held 3 bases outside the gene matches. Germline V lookup: CDR1 SQVTM, CDR2 ANQGSEA. The CDR3 contains 11 residues.

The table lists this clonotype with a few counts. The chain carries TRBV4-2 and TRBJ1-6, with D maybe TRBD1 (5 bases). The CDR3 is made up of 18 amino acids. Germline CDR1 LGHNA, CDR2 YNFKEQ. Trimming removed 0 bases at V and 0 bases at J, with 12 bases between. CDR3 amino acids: CASSQERGVGSYNSPLHF. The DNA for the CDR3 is TGTGCCAGCAGCCAAGAGAGAGGGGTGGGCTCCTATAATTCACCCCTCCACTTT.

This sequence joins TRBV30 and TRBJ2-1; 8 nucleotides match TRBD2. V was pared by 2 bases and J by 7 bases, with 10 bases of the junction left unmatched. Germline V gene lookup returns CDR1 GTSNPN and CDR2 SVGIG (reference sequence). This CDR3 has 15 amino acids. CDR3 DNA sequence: TGTGCCTGGAGTCCGGCGGGAGGACCGAGGAATGAGCAGTTCTTC. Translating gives CAWSPAGGPRNEQFF.

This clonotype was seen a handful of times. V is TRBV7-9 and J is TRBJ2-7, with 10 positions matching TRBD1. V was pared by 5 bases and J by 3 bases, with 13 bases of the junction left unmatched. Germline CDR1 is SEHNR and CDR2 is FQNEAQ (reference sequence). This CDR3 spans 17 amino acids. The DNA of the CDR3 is TGTGCCAGCAGCCTGAGACCCGGGACAGGGGAAATCTACGAGCAGTACTTC. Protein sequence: CASSLRPGTGEIYEQYF.

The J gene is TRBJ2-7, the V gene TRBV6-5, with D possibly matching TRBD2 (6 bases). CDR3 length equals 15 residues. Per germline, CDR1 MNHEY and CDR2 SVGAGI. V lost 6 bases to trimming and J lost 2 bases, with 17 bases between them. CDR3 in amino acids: CASSRGASEAYEQYF. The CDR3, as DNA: TGTGCCAGCAGCCGGGGCGCTAGCGAAGCCTACGAGCAGTACTTC.

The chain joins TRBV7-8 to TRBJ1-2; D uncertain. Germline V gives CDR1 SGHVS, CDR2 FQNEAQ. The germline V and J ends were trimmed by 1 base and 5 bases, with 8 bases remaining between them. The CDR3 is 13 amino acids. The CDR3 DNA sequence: TGTGCCAGCAGCTTAGAAACAGTTTATGGCTACACCTTC. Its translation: CASSLETVYGYTF.

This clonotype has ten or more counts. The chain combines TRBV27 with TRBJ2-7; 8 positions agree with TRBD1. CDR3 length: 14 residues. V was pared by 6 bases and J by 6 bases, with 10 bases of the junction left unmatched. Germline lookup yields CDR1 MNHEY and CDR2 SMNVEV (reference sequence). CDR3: CASSKGQAISEQYF. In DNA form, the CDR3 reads TGTGCCAGCAGCAAGGGACAGGCGATCAGCGAGCAGTACTTC.

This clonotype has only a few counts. CDR3 region: CASSSGTGPPSTDTQYF. DNA for the CDR3: TGTGCCAGCAGCTCCGGGACAGGCCCCCCTAGCACAGATACGCAGTATTTT. The rearrangement links TRBV7-9 to TRBJ2-3, with 8 bases matching TRBD1. The CDR3 spans 17 residues. The ends lost 4 bases at V and 0 bases at J; junction bases unmatched: 9. CDR1 is SEHNR and CDR2 is FQNEAQ in the germline V gene (reference sequence).

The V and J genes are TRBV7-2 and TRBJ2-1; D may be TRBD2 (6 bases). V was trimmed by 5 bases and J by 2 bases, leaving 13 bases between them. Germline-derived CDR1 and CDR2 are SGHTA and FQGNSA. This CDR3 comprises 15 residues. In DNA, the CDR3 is TGTGCCAGCAGCGCCTCGGGACTGGCCTACAATGAGCAGTTCTTC. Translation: CASSASGLAYNEQFF.